The clone carrying this TCR beta chain has a handful of counts. As yet, its antigen is unknown. Every contributor of samples was a Caucasian grown-up residing in Nashville, Tennessee. These data originate in a study of shared clonotypes between healthy human individuals. Study results and limitations: Naive subsets usually exceeded memory subsets in estimated richness.

This CDR3 has 11 amino acids. Germline V lookup: CDR1 SQVTM, CDR2 ANQGSEA. V was shortened by 5 bases and J by 11 bases, with 15 bases between the two germline ends. The protocol was immunoSEQ multiplex PCR, while the TCRdb copy is restricted to in-frame clones and leaves out a portion. The repertoire has some 690,000 clones, 90% of them found once; the top ten carry about 34%. The specimen sequenced was memory CD8+ T cells from PBMCs. Subset: CD45RO+ cells pooled with CCR7-negative TemRA cells. The rearrangement links TRBV29-1 to TRBJ1-1; D is undetermined. The TCR comes from a young man in good health. Some clones in this sample may be carry-over from other donors' samples. The CDR3 bases are TGCAGCGTTTCAGTGGGCGGCTCGGCTTTCTTT. It specifies CSVSVGGSAFF.